The clone carrying this T cell receptor beta chain has just one count. The antigen remains unidentified. CDR1 is SGHTA and CDR2 is FQGNSA in the germline V gene. The V and J ends lost 3 bases and 1 base respectively, with 15 bases between them. The CDR3 is 16 residues long. The data derive from a study of PD-L1 blockade in urothelial cancer. Regarding the study as a whole: Patients with below-median pretreatment blood clonality survived longer.

There were between 1 and 8 samples from each patient, taken pretreatment and on-treatment. Synthetically made TCR analog templates were put into each PCR as spikes. Sequenced by immunoSEQ multiplex PCR; TCRdb stores in-frame clones only, minus some. The sample comprises 75,000 to 90,000 clones, 82% of which are singletons, and 8% to 9.5% rests with the top ten. The sample here was PBMCs, taken around atezolizumab (anti-PD-L1) treatment. The chain carries TRBV7-2 and TRBJ2-5; a possible D gene is TRBD1 (6 bases). This TCR was sampled from a man between 65 and 79 years old with urothelial cancer. The CDR3 protein is CASSLGHGVRQETQYF. The DNA for the CDR3 is TGTGCCAGCAGCTTGGGACACGGGGTCCGCCAAGAGACCCAGTACTTC. The whole variable domain, remainder taken from reference TRBV7-2 and TRBJ2-5, is GAGVSQSPSNKVTEKGKDVELRCDPISGHTALYWYRQSLGQGLEFLIYFQGNSAPDKSGLPSDRFSAERTGGSVSTLTIQRTQQEDSAVYLCASSLGHGVRQETQYFGPGTRLLVL.